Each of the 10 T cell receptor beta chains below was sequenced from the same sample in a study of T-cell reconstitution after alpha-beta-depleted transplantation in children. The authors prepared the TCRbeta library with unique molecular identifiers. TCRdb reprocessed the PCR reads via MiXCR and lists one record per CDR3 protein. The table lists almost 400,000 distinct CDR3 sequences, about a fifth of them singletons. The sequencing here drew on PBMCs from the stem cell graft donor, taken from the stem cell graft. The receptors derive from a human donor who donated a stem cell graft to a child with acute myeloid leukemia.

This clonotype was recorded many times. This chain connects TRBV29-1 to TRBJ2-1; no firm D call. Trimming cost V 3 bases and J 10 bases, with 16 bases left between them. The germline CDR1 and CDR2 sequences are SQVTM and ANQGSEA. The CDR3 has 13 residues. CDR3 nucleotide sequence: TGCAGCGTTGACCCTTCGACAATCGGCGAGCAGTTCTTC. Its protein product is CSVDPSTIGEQFF.

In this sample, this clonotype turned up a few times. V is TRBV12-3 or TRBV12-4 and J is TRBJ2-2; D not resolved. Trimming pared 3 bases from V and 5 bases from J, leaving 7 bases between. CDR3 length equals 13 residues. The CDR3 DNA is TGTGCCAGCAGTTTTGGACGGACCGGGGAGCTGTTTTTT. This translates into CASSFGRTGELFF.

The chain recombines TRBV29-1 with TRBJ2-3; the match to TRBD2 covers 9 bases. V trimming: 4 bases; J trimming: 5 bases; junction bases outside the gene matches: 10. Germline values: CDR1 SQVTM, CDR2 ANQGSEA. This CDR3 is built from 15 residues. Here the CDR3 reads CSVVVRGRAGDTQYF. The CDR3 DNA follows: TGCAGCGTTGTTGTCCGCGGGAGGGCCGGAGATACGCAGTATTTT.

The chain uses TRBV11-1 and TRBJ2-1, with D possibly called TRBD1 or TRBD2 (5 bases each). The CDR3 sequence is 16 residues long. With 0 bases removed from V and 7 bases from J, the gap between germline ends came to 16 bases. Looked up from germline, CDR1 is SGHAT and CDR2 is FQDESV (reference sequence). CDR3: CASSLAGRGWGNEQFF. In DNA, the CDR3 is TGTGCCAGCAGCTTAGCTGGTCGTGGGTGGGGGAATGAGCAGTTCTTC. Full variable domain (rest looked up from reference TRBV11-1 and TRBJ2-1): EAEVAQSPRYKITEKSQAVAFWCDPISGHATLYWYRQILGQGPELLVQFQDESVVDDSQLPKDRFSAERLKGVDSTLKIQPAELGDSAMYLCASSLAGRGWGNEQFFGPGTRLTVL.

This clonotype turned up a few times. The CDR3 reads CASTWGGGTGELFF. CDR3 DNA: TGTGCCAGCACCTGGGGAGGGGGGACCGGGGAGCTGTTTTTT. The chain uses TRBV12-3 or TRBV12-4 and TRBJ2-2, with D possibly matching TRBD2 (7 bases). This CDR3 comprises 14 residues. V lost 7 bases to trimming and J lost 5 bases, with 14 bases between them.

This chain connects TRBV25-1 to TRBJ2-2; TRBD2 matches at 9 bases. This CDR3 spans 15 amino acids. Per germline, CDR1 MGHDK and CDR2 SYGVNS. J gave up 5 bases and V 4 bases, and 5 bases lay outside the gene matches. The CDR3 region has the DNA TGTGCCAGCAGTGGGGGACTAGCCCGGACCGGGGAGCTGTTTTTT. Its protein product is CASSGGLARTGELFF.

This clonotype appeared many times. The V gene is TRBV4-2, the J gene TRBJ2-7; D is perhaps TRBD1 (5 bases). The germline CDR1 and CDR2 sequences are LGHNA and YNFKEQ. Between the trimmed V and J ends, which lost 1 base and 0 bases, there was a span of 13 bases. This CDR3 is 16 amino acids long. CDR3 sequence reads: CASSQVTDTSSYEQYF. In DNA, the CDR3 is TGTGCCAGCAGCCAAGTTACGGACACGAGCTCCTACGAGCAGTACTTC.

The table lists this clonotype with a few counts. CDR3 sequence reads: CASRPLTDTQYF. CDR3 bases: TGTGCCAGCCGACCTCTCACAGATACGCAGTATTTT. This sequence joins TRBV7-9 and TRBJ2-3; no clear D. The germline gives CDR1 SEHNR, CDR2 FQNEAQ (reference sequence). Deletions cut 8 bases from V and 2 bases from J, with 8 bases between. There are 12 residues in the CDR3.

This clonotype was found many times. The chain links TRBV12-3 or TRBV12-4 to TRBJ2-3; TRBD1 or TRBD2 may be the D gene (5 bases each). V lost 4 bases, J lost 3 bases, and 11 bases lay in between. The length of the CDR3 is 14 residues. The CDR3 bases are TGTGCCAGCAGTTCCGGGACGAGAACAGATACGCAGTATTTT. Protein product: CASSSGTRTDTQYF.

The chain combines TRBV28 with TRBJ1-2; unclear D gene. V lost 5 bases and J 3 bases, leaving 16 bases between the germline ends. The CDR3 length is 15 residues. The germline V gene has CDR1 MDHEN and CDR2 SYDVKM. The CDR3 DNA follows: TGTGCCAGCAGTCTACACTCACCAGAGTACTATGGCTACACCTTC. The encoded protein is CASSLHSPEYYGYTF.